One and the same sample provided the 6 T cell receptor beta chains below, sequenced in a study of T and B cells in COVID-19 patients (dated by TCRdb to between 2020 and 2021). For sequencing, an Illumina MiSeq was employed. Multiplex PCR with BIOMED2 TRB-A/B primer pools was used to amplify the TRB rearrangements. TCRdb handled the public reads itself, with Q25 trimming in fastp and clone calling in MiXCR, and kept productive beta chains. Here each entry gathers all rows of one CDR3 protein and keeps the most common genes and DNA. Counted in this sample were about 23,000 distinct CDR3 sequences; under 30% of them appeared once. Clones ranked in the top ten supply about 3% of the sample. TRB repertoires were amplified from approximately 250-500 ng of genomic DNA extracted from blood. The sequenced sample was blood. The receptors were gathered from a human donor who had recovered from COVID-19.

This sequence joins TRBV30 and TRBJ2-5, with 8 positions matching TRBD2. The V gene's germline CDR1 is GTSNPN and CDR2 SVGIG (reference sequence). Trimming at V came to 0 bases and at J to 5 bases, leaving 8 bases not matched to a gene. The CDR3 runs to 15 residues. The DNA of the CDR3 is TGTGCCTGGAGTGTTTTAGCGGGGTATGCGGAGACCCAGTACTTC. It encodes CAWSVLAGYAETQYF.

This clonotype was counted a few times. The rearrangement uses TRBV6-5 and TRBJ2-1; D not resolved. V was pared by 0 bases and J by 15 bases, with 9 bases between. Germline-derived CDR1 and CDR2 are MNHEY and SVGAGI. The CDR3 runs to 11 residues. The chain's CDR3 is CASSYSRSWFF. The DNA of the CDR3 is TGTGCCAGCAGTTACTCGAGAAGTTGGTTCTTC.

This clonotype is medium-sized (0.01 to 0.1%) by share. The V and J genes are TRBV5-6 and TRBJ2-7; D unresolved. Germline values: CDR1 SGHDT, CDR2 YYEEEE. Between the trimmed V and J ends, which lost 4 bases and 4 bases, there was a span of 12 bases. The length of the CDR3 is 13 residues. CDR3 sequence: CASSPGPVYEQYF. The CDR3 DNA reads as TGTGCCAGCAGCCCCGGGCCGGTATACGAGCAGTACTTC.

This clonotype was seen once. The chain combines TRBV6-5 with TRBJ2-3, with TRBD2 identical over 13 bases. Per germline, CDR1 MNHEY and CDR2 SVGAGI. Losses at the gene ends were 7 bases for V and 5 bases for J; bases not matched to a gene: 9. This CDR3 spans 16 amino acids. For the CDR3, the DNA is TGTGCCAGCAAACTTGGACTAGCGGGAGTAGGAGATACGCAGTATTTT. It translates to CASKLGLAGVGDTQYF.

By frequency in the sample, this clonotype is medium-sized. The chain has TRBV19 and TRBJ2-7, with 8 bases identical to TRBD1. The length of the CDR3 is 13 residues. V trimming: 6 bases; J trimming: 2 bases; junction bases outside the gene matches: 3. Germline V gene data show CDR1 as LNHDA and CDR2 as SQIVND (reference sequence). CDR3: CASRGQGPYEQYF. CDR3 nucleotides: TGTGCCAGTAGAGGACAGGGTCCCTACGAGCAGTACTTC.

The chain couples TRBV19 to TRBJ2-1; 12 bases match TRBD2. The germline CDR1 and CDR2 sequences are LNHDA and SQIVND (reference sequence). J lost 7 bases, V lost 7 bases, and 2 bases had no gene match. This CDR3 is 13 amino acids long. DNA of the CDR3: TGTGCCAGTAAGGGGACTAGCGGGAATGAGCAGTTCTTC. Protein: CASKGTSGNEQFF.